These T cell receptor beta chains were read from a single sample in a study of shared clonotypes between healthy human individuals. Assay used: immunoSEQ multiplex PCR; TCRdb lists only in-frame clones, some missing. This table holds more than 400,000 clones, around 80% found once. Input material: PBMCs. The receptors shown here come from a woman aged 35 to 49 in good health. Some clones in this sample may be carry-over from other donors' samples. CDR3s include the opening cysteine and the closing phenylalanine or tryptophan. The D gene is left open where the match is weak. Some rows mark clone size as missing; the rest say once, few, many or name a class of expanded clone.

d_call,clone_size,j_call,v_call,cdr3_aa,cdr3_nt
.,.,TRBJ2-6,TRBV29-1,CSGRVSGANVLTF,TGCAGCGGTCGAGTTTCTGGGGCCAACGTCCTGACTTTC
TRBD2,once,TRBJ2-1,TRBV19,CASSILGPLAGDNEQFF,TGTGCCAGTAGTATCCTCGGTCCACTAGCGGGAGACAATGAGCAGTTCTTC
TRBD1,.,TRBJ1-5,TRBV19,CASSRNRGGQPQHF,TGTGCCAGTAGCCGAAACAGGGGTGGTCAGCCCCAGCATTTT
.,.,TRBJ1-4,TRBV5-3,CAPTEPSRRTSNEKLFF,TGTGCCCCGACCGAACCGAGCAGGCGGACGTCAAATGAAAAACTGTTTTTT
.,.,TRBJ2-1,TRBV30,CAYRLAITEQFF,TGTGCCTACCGCCTAGCTATTACTGAGCAGTTCTTC
TRBD2,.,TRBJ2-1,TRBV6-6,CASSYVGLAGLQQLF,TGCGCCAGCAGTTACGTGGGTCTAGCGGGACTTCAGCAGCTCTTC
TRBD2,.,TRBJ2-2,TRBV5-1,CASSFITSGSLNTGELFF,TGCGCCAGCAGCTTCATAACTAGCGGCAGCTTGAACACCGGGGAGCTGTTTTTT
.,once,TRBJ2-6,TRBV25-1,CASSERQAPGWANVLTF,TGTGCCAGCAGTGAAAGGCAGGCACCGGGGTGGGCCAACGTCCTGACTTTC
.,.,TRBJ2-2,TRBV6-6,CASSRQEPNTGELFF,TGTGCCAGCAGTCGACAGGAACCGAACACCGGGGAGCTGTTTTTT
TRBD1,.,TRBJ1-2,TRBV15,CATSTRDRGYGYTF,TGTGCCACCAGCACGAGGGACAGGGGTTATGGCTACACCTTC
.,.,TRBJ1-2,TRBV5-3,CASSPSGAESYGYTF,TGTGCCAGCAGCCCATCCGGGGCCGAGTCCTATGGCTACACCTTC
.,.,TRBJ2-7,TRBV30,CAWMGRGSYEQYF,TGTGCCTGGATGGGTAGGGGTTCCTACGAGCAGTACTTC
.,.,TRBJ2-2,TRBV30,CASSDRNTGELFF,TGTGCCTCTTCCGACAGGAACACCGGGGAGCTGTTTTTT
TRBD1,.,TRBJ2-1,TRBV6-5,CASSRDSNSYNEQFF,TGTGCCAGCAGTAGGGACAGCAACTCCTACAATGAGCAGTTCTTC
TRBD2,.,TRBJ2-5,TRBV5-8,CASSNGRAGETQYF,TGTGCCAGCAGCAACGGGAGGGCCGGTGAGACCCAGTACTTC
.,once,TRBJ1-2,TRBV19,CASSPVLRASYGYTF,TGTGCCAGTAGCCCGGTCCTCCGGGCTTCGTATGGCTACACCTTC
TRBD2,.,TRBJ2-3,TRBV2,CASRRTSGGTDTQYF,TGTGCCAGCAGACGAACTAGCGGAGGCACAGATACGCAGTATTTT
TRBD2,once,TRBJ2-1,TRBV5-1,CASSFTSGINEQFF,TGCGCCAGCAGCTTTACTAGCGGTATCAATGAGCAGTTCTTC
TRBD1,.,TRBJ2-7,TRBV27,CASSPSGTGVEYEQYF,TGTGCCAGCAGTCCATCGGGGACAGGGGTAGAATACGAGCAGTACTTC
.,few,TRBJ2-7,TRBV6-6,CASSTRNNYEQYF,TGTGCCAGCAGTACCAGGAACAACTACGAGCAGTACTTC
TRBD1,.,TRBJ1-2,TRBV6-6,CASTFGDRGGYTF,TGTGCCAGCACCTTCGGGGACAGGGGTGGCTACACCTTC
TRBD1,.,TRBJ1-1,TRBV5-6,CASSLAGTGRSEAFF,TGTGCCAGCAGCTTGGCAGGGACAGGGAGGTCTGAAGCTTTCTTT
.,.,TRBJ1-6,TRBV10-2,CATTLGAYNSPLHF,TGCGCCACGACTCTCGGGGCCTATAATTCACCCCTCCACTTT
TRBD1,.,TRBJ1-4,TRBV6-5,CASSRTGAKEKLFF,TGTGCCAGCAGCAGGACAGGGGCAAAGGAAAAACTGTTTTTT
.,few,TRBJ1-1,TRBV25-1,CASSEHGQGGGTEAFF,TGTGCCAGCAGTGAACACGGTCAGGGCGGAGGCACTGAAGCTTTCTTT
.,.,TRBJ2-5,TRBV18,CASKHNSLQGKGVQETQYF,TGTGCCAGTAAACACAACAGCCTCCAGGGCAAGGGGGTCCAAGAGACCCAGTACTTC
.,.,TRBJ2-7,TRBV6-6,CASSFGQTTGNEQYF,TGTGCCAGCAGCTTCGGGCAGACCACAGGTAACGAGCAGTACTTC
TRBD2,many,TRBJ2-1,TRBV27,CASSSWRGGSYNEQFF,TGTGCCAGCAGTTCCTGGCGGGGGGGCTCCTACAATGAGCAGTTCTTC
TRBD1,.,TRBJ2-3,TRBV6-6,CASRLQGSADTQYF,TGTGCCAGCAGATTACAGGGGAGCGCAGATACGCAGTATTTT
TRBD2,once,TRBJ2-1,TRBV29-1,CSAIASGTYNEQFF,TGCAGCGCTATCGCTAGCGGGACATACAATGAGCAGTTCTTC
.,.,TRBJ2-3,TRBV6-6,CASSLDSRRADTQYF,TGTGCCAGCAGTTTGGACAGCCGGAGGGCAGATACGCAGTATTTT
.,.,TRBJ2-5,TRBV12-5,CASGGGPGETQYF,TGTGCTAGTGGGGGGGGCCCTGGGGAGACCCAGTACTTC
TRBD1,once,TRBJ1-1,TRBV5-4,CASSWDRGEAEAFF,TGTGCCAGCAGCTGGGACAGGGGGGAGGCTGAAGCTTTCTTT
.,.,TRBJ1-1,TRBV9,CASSAQSIGNTEAFF,TGTGCCAGCAGCGCCCAATCCATAGGGAACACTGAAGCTTTCTTT
.,.,TRBJ2-1,TRBV28,CASRESPHNEQFF,TGTGCCAGCAGGGAATCACCACACAATGAGCAGTTCTTC
.,.,TRBJ1-6,TRBV4-2,CASSPAGAERNNSPLHF,TGTGCCAGCAGCCCCGCGGGGGCCGAAAGAAATAATTCACCCCTCCACTTT
TRBD1,.,TRBJ1-4,TRBV7-8,CASSSWTGGIEKLFF,TGTGCCAGCAGCTCGTGGACAGGGGGCATTGAAAAACTGTTTTTT
TRBD2,.,TRBJ2-1,TRBV4-2,CASSQPAGGNYNEQFF,TGTGCCAGCAGCCAACCAGCGGGAGGAAACTACAATGAGCAGTTCTTC
.,.,TRBJ2-7,TRBV5-6,CASSLYLYEQYF,TGTGCCAGCAGCTTGTACCTCTACGAGCAGTACTTC
TRBD1,.,TRBJ2-3,TRBV7-9,CASSWTGTDTQYF,TGTGCCAGCAGTTGGACAGGGACAGATACGCAGTATTTT
.,.,TRBJ2-5,TRBV5-1,CASSMGGLAEETQYF,TGCGCCAGCAGCATGGGGGGTTTGGCCGAGGAGACCCAGTACTTC
TRBD1,few,TRBJ2-2,TRBV15,CATTPGQGDGGELFF,TGTGCCACCACCCCGGGACAGGGGGATGGCGGGGAGCTGTTTTTT
.,.,TRBJ2-1,TRBV28,CASSLANRHNEQFF,TGTGCCAGCAGTTTAGCTAACCGTCACAATGAGCAGTTCTTC
.,.,TRBJ2-3,TRBV10-3,CAISDGDTQYF,TGTGCCATCAGTGATGGGGATACGCAGTATTTT
TRBD2,.,TRBJ2-1,TRBV30,CASEASGGGNEQFF,TGTGCCTCCGAGGCTAGCGGGGGCGGCAATGAGCAGTTCTTC
.,.,TRBJ1-2,TRBV29-1,CSVIWGEARYTF,TGCAGCGTAATTTGGGGCGAGGCCCGCTACACCTTC
.,.,TRBJ1-2,TRBV2,CASSERVPGTSTF,TGTGCCAGCAGTGAAAGAGTCCCAGGGACGAGCACCTTC
.,.,TRBJ2-7,TRBV7-9,CASSSRERQDEQYF,TGTGCCAGCAGCTCCAGGGAAAGGCAGGACGAGCAGTACTTC
TRBD1,.,TRBJ1-3,TRBV27,CASRPGGPYSGNTIYF,TGTGCCAGCCGGCCAGGGGGCCCCTACTCTGGAAACACCATATATTTT
TRBD2,.,TRBJ2-1,TRBV5-4,CASSLDASGRGEFF,TGTGCCAGCAGCTTGGACGCTAGCGGGAGGGGCGAGTTCTTC
TRBD1,.,TRBJ2-7,TRBV5-1,CASSLAPGTGTYEQYF,TGCGCCAGCAGCTTGGCGCCCGGGACAGGGACCTACGAGCAGTACTTC
TRBD1,once,TRBJ2-5,TRBV5-1,CASSLTGGEREQYF,TGCGCCAGCAGCTTGACAGGGGGTGAAAGGGAGCAGTACTTC
.,few,TRBJ1-1,TRBV29-1,CSIGENTEAFF,TGCAGTATAGGGGAGAACACTGAAGCTTTCTTT
.,.,TRBJ1-5,TRBV11-2,CASSLWSNQPQHF,TGTGCCAGCAGCTTATGGAGCAATCAGCCCCAGCATTTT
TRBD2,.,TRBJ2-1,TRBV25-1,CASSAAGGWDEQFF,TGTGCCAGCAGTGCCGCGGGAGGGTGGGATGAGCAGTTCTTC
.,.,TRBJ2-1,TRBV18,CASSPELSATEQFF,TGTGCCAGCTCACCAGAACTGTCCGCCACTGAGCAGTTCTTC
TRBD1,.,TRBJ1-5,TRBV27,CASSPRTGVQPQHF,TGTGCCAGCAGTCCCCGGACAGGGGTTCAGCCCCAGCATTTT
TRBD1,.,TRBJ2-7,TRBV9,CASSPTSRGSYEQYF,TGTGCCAGCAGCCCAACCTCCAGGGGGTCGTACGAGCAGTACTTC